The rows below give T cell receptor beta chains drawn from one sample of a study of blood T cell repertoires in COVID-19. Measured with immunoSEQ multiplex PCR; TCRdb has only the in-frame clones, and not every one. This table holds roughly 68,000 clones, over 75% found once. Sequencing was done on a sample of peripheral blood. These TCRs come from a man aged 50 to 59 with active COVID-19. CDR3s include the opening cysteine and the closing phenylalanine or tryptophan. The order of the fields is V gene, J gene, CDR3 protein.

V gene: TRBV11-2; J gene: TRBJ2-4; CDR3 protein: CASSHIRGPGIQYF
V gene: TRBV5-1; J gene: TRBJ2-7; CDR3 protein: CASSLGAGGTYEQYF
V gene: TRBV12-5; J gene: TRBJ1-5; CDR3 protein: CASPWEGLWPSNQPQHF
V gene: TRBV6-2/TRBV6-3; J gene: TRBJ2-7; CDR3 protein: CASSSGQRAYEQYF
V gene: TRBV9; J gene: TRBJ1-3; CDR3 protein: CASSDRDSSGNTIYF
V gene: TRBV3-1/TRBV3-2; J gene: TRBJ2-3; CDR3 protein: CASSPPGLAGGTDTQYF
V gene: TRBV7-7; J gene: TRBJ2-3; CDR3 protein: CASSPGQGGDTQYF
V gene: TRBV7-3; J gene: TRBJ2-2; CDR3 protein: CASSPLPVTGGVETGELFF
V gene: TRBV18; J gene: TRBJ1-5; CDR3 protein: CASSPIQGGQPQHF
V gene: TRBV28; J gene: TRBJ2-1; CDR3 protein: CASRGLAGAMGYNEQFF
V gene: TRBV5-1; J gene: TRBJ2-2; CDR3 protein: CASSNLQGVGELFF
V gene: TRBV6-2/TRBV6-3; J gene: TRBJ1-1; CDR3 protein: CASSQTRQNTEAFF
V gene: TRBV6-1; J gene: TRBJ2-6; CDR3 protein: CASSDGLGRGIGANVLTF
V gene: TRBV14; J gene: TRBJ1-6; CDR3 protein: CASSLPQGARGSPLHF
V gene: TRBV18; J gene: TRBJ1-5; CDR3 protein: CASSPPGGNQPQHF
V gene: TRBV6-2/TRBV6-3; J gene: TRBJ2-7; CDR3 protein: CASSYSLTSGRPHEQYF
V gene: TRBV15; J gene: TRBJ2-3; CDR3 protein: CATSSLPVRGIADTQYF
V gene: TRBV3-1/TRBV3-2; J gene: TRBJ1-5; CDR3 protein: CASSRGNQPQHF
V gene: TRBV11-2; J gene: TRBJ2-7; CDR3 protein: CASSLVISGGRYEQYF
V gene: TRBV7-9; J gene: TRBJ2-3; CDR3 protein: CASSLGPGSVGDTQYF
V gene: TRBV6-5; J gene: TRBJ2-5; CDR3 protein: CASGPGGQPTETQYF
V gene: TRBV2; J gene: TRBJ2-7; CDR3 protein: CASRGTSGRIYEQYF
V gene: TRBV14; J gene: TRBJ2-7; CDR3 protein: CASSKGLAGGLSLEQYF
V gene: TRBV28; J gene: TRBJ1-5; CDR3 protein: CASRPTGGHNQPQHF
V gene: TRBV18; J gene: TRBJ2-5; CDR3 protein: CASSLGQGRSQETQYF
V gene: TRBV7-2; J gene: TRBJ1-1; CDR3 protein: CASSLSGTAMNTEAFF